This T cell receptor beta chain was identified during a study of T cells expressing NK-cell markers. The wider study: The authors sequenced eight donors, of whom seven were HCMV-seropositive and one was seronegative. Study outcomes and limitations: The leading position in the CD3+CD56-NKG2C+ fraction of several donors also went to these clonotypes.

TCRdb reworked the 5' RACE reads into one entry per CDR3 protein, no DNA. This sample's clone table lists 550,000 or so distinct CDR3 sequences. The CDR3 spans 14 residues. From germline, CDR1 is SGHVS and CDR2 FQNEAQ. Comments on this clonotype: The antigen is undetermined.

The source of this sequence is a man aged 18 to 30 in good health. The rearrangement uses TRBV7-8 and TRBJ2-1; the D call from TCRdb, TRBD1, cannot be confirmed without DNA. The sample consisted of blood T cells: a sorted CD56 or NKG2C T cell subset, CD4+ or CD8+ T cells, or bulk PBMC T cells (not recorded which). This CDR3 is CASSLFGGTGEQFF.